This T cell receptor (beta chain) came from a study of cytomegalovirus exposure and HLA in healthy donors. Findings and caveats of the study: A prior analysis recorded that most TCR beta V segments were productive about 90% or about 30% of the time. Later, an analysis found that common viral pathogens appeared to be linked with several of the most significant clusters.

Worth noting for this clone: The antigen remains undetermined.

With 60 Vbeta and 13 Jbeta primers, the PCR was carried out. Under the authors' procedure: The count from a later analysis was roughly 80 million unique TCR beta chains, 9 million to 12 million of them shared. TCRdb keeps only in-frame clones here, not all; method: immunoSEQ multiplex PCR. V, J and clone size derive from that table, while D and trimming were established from the DNA sequence. The sample lists under 300,000 clones, 86% occurring once. Germline-derived CDR1 and CDR2 are SGHTA and FQGTGA. The CDR3 contains 15 residues. V was clipped by 2 bases and J by 7 bases, with 15 bases between them.

The clonotype originates from a man aged 35 to 55 in good health and CMV-seropositive. The J gene is TRBJ2-1, the V gene TRBV7-3; TRBD1 might be the D (5 bases). Material for sequencing was PBMCs. CDR3 in amino acids: CASSLRPGRSNEQFF. The DNA of the CDR3 is TGTGCCAGCAGCTTACGGCCAGGGCGGTCAAATGAGCAGTTCTTC. The full variable domain, rest sourced from reference TRBV7-3 and TRBJ2-1, is GAGVSQTPSNKVTEKGKYVELRCDPISGHTALYWYRQSLGQGPEFLIYFQGTGAADDSGLPNDRFFAVRPEGSVSTLKIQRTERGDSAVYLCASSLRPGRSNEQFFGPGTRLTVL.